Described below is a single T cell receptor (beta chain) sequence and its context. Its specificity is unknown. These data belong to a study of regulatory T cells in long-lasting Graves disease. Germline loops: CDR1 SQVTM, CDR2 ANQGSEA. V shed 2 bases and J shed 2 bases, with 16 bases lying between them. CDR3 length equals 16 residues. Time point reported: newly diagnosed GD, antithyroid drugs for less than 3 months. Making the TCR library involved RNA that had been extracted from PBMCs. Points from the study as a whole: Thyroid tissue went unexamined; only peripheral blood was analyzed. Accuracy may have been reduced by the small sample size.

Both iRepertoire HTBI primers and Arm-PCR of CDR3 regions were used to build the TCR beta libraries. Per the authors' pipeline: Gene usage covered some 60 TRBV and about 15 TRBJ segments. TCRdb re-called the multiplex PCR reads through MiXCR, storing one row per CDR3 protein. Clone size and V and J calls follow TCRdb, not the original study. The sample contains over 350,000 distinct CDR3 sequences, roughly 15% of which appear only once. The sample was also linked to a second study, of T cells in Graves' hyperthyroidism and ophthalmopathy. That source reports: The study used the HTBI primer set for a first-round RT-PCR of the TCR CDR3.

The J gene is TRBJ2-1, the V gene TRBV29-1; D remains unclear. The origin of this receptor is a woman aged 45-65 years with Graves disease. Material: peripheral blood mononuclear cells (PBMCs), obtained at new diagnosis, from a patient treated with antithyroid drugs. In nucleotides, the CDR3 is TGCAGCGTTGAAAGTCCTGGGCAGTCCCCCTACAATGAGCAGTTCTTC. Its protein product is CSVESPGQSPYNEQFF.